This T cell receptor (beta chain) was found in a study of technical replicates of blood from a few donors. TCRdb's table, derived via immunoSEQ multiplex PCR, lists solely in-frame clones and lacks some. The sample yields about 67,000 clones, 95% to 98% seen once. V lost 5 bases, J lost 2 bases, and 3 bases stayed unmatched. This CDR3 comprises 14 residues. Per the germline V gene, CDR1 is MGHRA and CDR2 is YSYEKL. This clone was detected only once. The chain joins TRBV4-1 to TRBJ2-1; 7 bases fit TRBD1. Specimen: T cells isolated from PBMCs. The origin of this receptor is a human donor in good health. CDR3 in amino acids: CASSFGTAYNEQFF. The CDR3 DNA reads as TGCGCCAGCAGCTTTGGGACAGCCTACAATGAGCAGTTCTTC.